This is a list of T cell receptor beta chains from one sample in a study of Graves' ophthalmopathy and Graves' hyperthyroidism. Using its own MiXCR run on the multiplex PCR reads, TCRdb lists one record per CDR3 protein. The repertoire consists of hundreds of thousands of distinct CDR3 sequences, with approximately 39% occurring once and the leading ten covering around 3.3%. Specimen: peripheral blood. Receptors were obtained from an adult man with Graves' ophthalmopathy. Each CDR3 is given with its conserved first and last residue. The D gene is left open where the match is weak. Not every row has a clone size; where given, it reads once, few, many or a size class.

j_call: TRBJ2-7; clone_size: .; d_call: .; v_call: TRBV20-1; cdr3_aa: CSARDRGRGGAYEQYF; cdr3_nt: TGCAGTGCTAGAGATAGAGGCAGGGGCGGGGCCTACGAGCAGTACTTC
j_call: TRBJ2-7; clone_size: once; d_call: .; v_call: TRBV2; cdr3_aa: CASSYGNRREQYF; cdr3_nt: TGTGCCAGCAGTTATGGGAACAGACGCGAGCAGTACTTC
j_call: TRBJ2-5; clone_size: many; d_call: .; v_call: TRBV5-1; cdr3_aa: CASSWSETQYF; cdr3_nt: TGCGCCAGCAGCTGGAGTGAGACCCAGTACTTC
j_call: TRBJ2-5; clone_size: many; d_call: TRBD1; v_call: TRBV12-3/TRBV12-4; cdr3_aa: CASSGDRGTQYF; cdr3_nt: TGTGCCAGCAGTGGGGACAGGGGGACCCAGTACTTC
j_call: TRBJ1-5; clone_size: few; d_call: TRBD1; v_call: TRBV2; cdr3_aa: CASSQGFSQGSQPQHF; cdr3_nt: TGTGCCAGCAGCCAAGGATTTTCACAGGGGAGTCAGCCCCAGCATTTT
j_call: TRBJ2-5; clone_size: .; d_call: .; v_call: TRBV2; cdr3_aa: CASREKTQYF; cdr3_nt: TGTGCCAGCAGAGAAAAGACCCAGTACTTC
j_call: TRBJ1-1; clone_size: few; d_call: .; v_call: TRBV3-1; cdr3_aa: CASSQVSDTEAFF; cdr3_nt: TGTGCCAGCAGCCAAGTATCTGACACTGAAGCTTTCTTT
j_call: TRBJ1-1; clone_size: few; d_call: .; v_call: TRBV4-1; cdr3_aa: CASSQDGEGWGTEAFF; cdr3_nt: TGCGCCAGCAGCCAAGATGGAGAGGGGTGGGGCACTGAAGCTTTCTTT
j_call: TRBJ2-2; clone_size: .; d_call: .; v_call: TRBV10-3; cdr3_aa: CASSYSFGTTIEELFF; cdr3_nt: TGTGCCAGCAGTTACTCGTTTGGGACAACCATCGAGGAGCTGTTTTTT
j_call: TRBJ2-3; clone_size: .; d_call: .; v_call: TRBV7-2; cdr3_aa: CASSLMAPDTQYF; cdr3_nt: TGTGCCAGCAGCTTAATGGCCCCAGATACGCAGTATTTT
j_call: TRBJ1-4; clone_size: few; d_call: .; v_call: TRBV4-1; cdr3_aa: CASSQTEGSSLRPFF; cdr3_nt: TGCGCCAGCAGCCAGACAGAGGGCAGTTCCCTTAGGCCGTTTTTT
j_call: TRBJ2-7; clone_size: .; d_call: .; v_call: TRBV11-3; cdr3_aa: CASSLDPGSSYEQYF; cdr3_nt: TGTGCCAGCAGCTTAGATCCCGGGAGTTCCTACGAGCAGTACTTC
j_call: TRBJ2-5; clone_size: once; d_call: TRBD2; v_call: TRBV24-1; cdr3_aa: CATSLAGVLRETQYF; cdr3_nt: TGTGCCACTTCTTTAGCGGGAGTGTTAAGAGAGACCCAGTACTTC
j_call: TRBJ1-5; clone_size: many; d_call: .; v_call: TRBV19; cdr3_aa: CASTDHYREQPQHF; cdr3_nt: TGTGCCAGTACCGACCACTACAGGGAACAGCCCCAGCATTTT
j_call: TRBJ1-1; clone_size: .; d_call: TRBD1; v_call: TRBV11-2; cdr3_aa: CASSFRDRGRGSTEAFF; cdr3_nt: TGTGCCAGCAGTTTCCGGGACAGGGGGCGCGGTTCCACTGAAGCTTTCTTT
j_call: TRBJ1-2; clone_size: many; d_call: .; v_call: TRBV7-8; cdr3_aa: CASSLGADHYGYTF; cdr3_nt: TGTGCCAGCAGCTTAGGAGCAGATCACTATGGCTACACCTTC
j_call: TRBJ2-7; clone_size: .; d_call: TRBD1; v_call: TRBV4-3; cdr3_aa: CASSPTPGTGTYEQYF; cdr3_nt: TGCGCCAGCAGCCCTACTCCCGGGACAGGGACCTACGAGCAGTACTTC
j_call: TRBJ1-2; clone_size: .; d_call: .; v_call: TRBV29-1; cdr3_aa: CSASSALGGYGYTF; cdr3_nt: TGCAGCGCCAGCAGCGCCCTGGGAGGCTATGGCTACACCTTC
j_call: TRBJ1-2; clone_size: many; d_call: .; v_call: TRBV5-1; cdr3_aa: CASSFHRDRYTF; cdr3_nt: TGCGCCAGCAGCTTTCACAGGGATCGCTACACCTTC
j_call: TRBJ1-5; clone_size: .; d_call: .; v_call: TRBV7-9; cdr3_aa: CASSWNSNPETQHF; cdr3_nt: TGTGCCAGCAGCTGGAACTCAAATCCAGAGACCCAGCATTTT
j_call: TRBJ2-7; clone_size: few; d_call: .; v_call: TRBV27; cdr3_aa: CASSPRGAATRQYF; cdr3_nt: TGTGCCAGCTCCCCCCGGGGGGCAGCCACTAGGCAGTACTTC
j_call: TRBJ2-5; clone_size: few; d_call: .; v_call: TRBV20-1; cdr3_aa: CSARVGTAQETQYF; cdr3_nt: TGCAGTGCTAGGGTTGGGACGGCACAAGAGACCCAGTACTTC
j_call: TRBJ1-2; clone_size: .; d_call: .; v_call: TRBV11-1; cdr3_aa: CASSLGQGTAYGYTF; cdr3_nt: TGTGCCAGCAGCTTAGGGCAGGGGACGGCCTATGGCTACACCTTC
j_call: TRBJ2-7; clone_size: few; d_call: .; v_call: TRBV9; cdr3_aa: CASSVVQQEEQYF; cdr3_nt: TGTGCCAGCAGCGTAGTACAGCAGGAAGAGCAGTACTTC
j_call: TRBJ1-2; clone_size: .; d_call: .; v_call: TRBV12-5; cdr3_aa: CASARAGAHYGYTF; cdr3_nt: TGTGCTAGTGCCCGTGCGGGGGCTCACTATGGCTACACCTTC
j_call: TRBJ1-1; clone_size: many; d_call: .; v_call: TRBV5-5; cdr3_aa: CASSGNREFIVNTEAFF; cdr3_nt: TGTGCCAGCAGCGGGAACAGGGAGTTTATAGTGAACACTGAAGCTTTCTTT
j_call: TRBJ1-6; clone_size: many; d_call: .; v_call: TRBV4-3; cdr3_aa: CASSQEPNSPLHF; cdr3_nt: TGCGCCAGCAGCCAAGAGCCTAATTCACCCCTCCACTTT
j_call: TRBJ2-2; clone_size: few; d_call: .; v_call: TRBV9; cdr3_aa: CASSQDLLQYTGELFF; cdr3_nt: TGTGCCAGCAGCCAAGATCTTCTCCAGTACACCGGGGAGCTGTTTTTT